This T cell receptor beta chain was retrieved from a study of beta chain features in type 1 diabetes. For the study at large: Patients and healthy donors were similar in age, gender and cell yields.

Expressed TCRB transcripts were sequenced after all isolated RNA was converted to cDNA. About 3.57 million reads, on average, came from each naive, central memory and regulatory T cell sample. Generated by immunoSEQ multiplex PCR, the TCRdb table keeps only in-frame clones and is missing some. The data show a few hundred thousand clones, roughly 13% seen once. This clone was seen more than once but under ten times. Its antigen is undetermined. Study-wide results and limits: Any HLA effect on TCRB rearrangement was left unresolved by small sub-analyses. Shorter TCRB CDR3s, moderately but significantly so, were found in Type 1 diabetes patients in all four CD4+ subsets.

Each sorted fraction was over 95% pure. The receptor was derived from a woman aged 18-35 years with type 1 diabetes. The sequencing input was naive CD4+ T cells from blood.

The CDR3 DNA is TGCGCCAGCAGCCAAGGAGCGGGAGACAAAAACATTCAGTACTTC. This sequence encodes CASSQGAGDKNIQYF. The chain couples TRBV4-3 to TRBJ2-4; 8 bases fit TRBD2. Germline V CDR1 and CDR2: LGHNA, YSLEER. J gave up 3 bases and V 1 base, and 2 bases lay outside the gene matches. This CDR3 has 15 residues.